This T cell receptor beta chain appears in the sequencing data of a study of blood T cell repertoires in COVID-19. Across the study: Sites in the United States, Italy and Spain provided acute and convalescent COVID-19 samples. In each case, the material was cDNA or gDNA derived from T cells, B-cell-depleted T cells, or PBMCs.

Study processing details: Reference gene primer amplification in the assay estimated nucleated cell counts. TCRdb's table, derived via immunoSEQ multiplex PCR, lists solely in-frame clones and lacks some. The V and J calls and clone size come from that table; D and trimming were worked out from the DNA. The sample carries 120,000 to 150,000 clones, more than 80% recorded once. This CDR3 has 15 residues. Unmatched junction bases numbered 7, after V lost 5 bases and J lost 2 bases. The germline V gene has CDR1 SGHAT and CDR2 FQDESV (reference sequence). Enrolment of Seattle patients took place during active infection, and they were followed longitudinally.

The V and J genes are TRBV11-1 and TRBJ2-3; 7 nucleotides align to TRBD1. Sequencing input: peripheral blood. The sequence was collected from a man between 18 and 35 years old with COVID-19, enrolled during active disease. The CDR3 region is CASSPGQRFTDTQYF. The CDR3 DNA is TGTGCCAGCAGCCCGGGACAGCGGTTCACAGATACGCAGTATTTT.